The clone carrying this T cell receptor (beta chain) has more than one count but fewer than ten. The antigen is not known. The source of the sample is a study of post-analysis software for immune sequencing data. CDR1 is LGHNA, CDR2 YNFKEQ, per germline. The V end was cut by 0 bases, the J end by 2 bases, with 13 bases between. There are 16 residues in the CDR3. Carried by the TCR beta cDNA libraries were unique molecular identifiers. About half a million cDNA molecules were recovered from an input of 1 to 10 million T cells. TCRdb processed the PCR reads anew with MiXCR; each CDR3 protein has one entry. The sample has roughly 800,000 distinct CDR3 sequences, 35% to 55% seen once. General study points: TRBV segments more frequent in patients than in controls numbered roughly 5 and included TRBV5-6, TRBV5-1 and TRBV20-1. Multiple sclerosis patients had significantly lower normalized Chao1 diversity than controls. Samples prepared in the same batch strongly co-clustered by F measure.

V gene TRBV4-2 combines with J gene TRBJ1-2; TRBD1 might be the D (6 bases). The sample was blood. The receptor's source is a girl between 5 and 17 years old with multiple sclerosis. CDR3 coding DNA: TGTGCCAGCAGCCAAGATTTGCAGGGGAAAAACTATGGCTACACCTTC. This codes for CASSQDLQGKNYGYTF.